Included here is one TCR beta chain sequence, with context. The data belong to a study of radiotherapy plus CTLA-4 blockade in lung cancer. Repertoires were generated with immunoSEQ multiplex PCR, while TCRdb's copy carries only in-frame clones and drops some. The sample yields roughly 110,000 clones, 85% to 90% seen once. CDR1 LNHDA and CDR2 SQIVND come from the germline V gene (reference sequence). This CDR3 contains 15 residues. V shed 7 bases and J shed 8 bases, with 18 bases lying between them. The chain has TRBV19 and TRBJ1-6; D possibly corresponds to TRBD1 (5 bases). The sequencing used peripheral blood, collected from a patient treated with radiotherapy plus ipilimumab. This TCR came from a human donor with non-small cell lung cancer that progressed on radiotherapy plus ipilimumab. Some clones in this sample may be carry-over from other donors' samples. In DNA form, the CDR3 reads TGTGCCAGTACACCCAACGCAGGGAGGGATTCACCCCTCCACTTT. Residues: CASTPNAGRDSPLHF.